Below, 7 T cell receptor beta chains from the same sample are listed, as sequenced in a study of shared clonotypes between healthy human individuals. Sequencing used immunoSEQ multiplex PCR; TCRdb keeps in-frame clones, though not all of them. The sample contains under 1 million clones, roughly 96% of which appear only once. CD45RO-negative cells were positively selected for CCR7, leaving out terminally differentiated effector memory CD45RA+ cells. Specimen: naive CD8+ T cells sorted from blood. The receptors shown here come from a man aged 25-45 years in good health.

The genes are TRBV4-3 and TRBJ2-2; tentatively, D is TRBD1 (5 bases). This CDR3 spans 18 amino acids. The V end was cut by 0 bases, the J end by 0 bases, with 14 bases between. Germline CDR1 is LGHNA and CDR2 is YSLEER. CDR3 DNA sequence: TGCGCCAGCAGCCAAGATCCGGACATTGGCCCGAACACCGGGGAGCTGTTTTTT. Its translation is CASSQDPDIGPNTGELFF.

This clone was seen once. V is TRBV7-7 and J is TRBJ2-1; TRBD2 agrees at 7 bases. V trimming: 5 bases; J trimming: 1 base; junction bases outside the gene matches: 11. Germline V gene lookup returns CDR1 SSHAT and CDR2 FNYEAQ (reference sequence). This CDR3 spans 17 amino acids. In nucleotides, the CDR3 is TGTGCCAGCAGCATGAAGGCGGGAGTTATGTCCTACAATGAGCAGTTCTTC. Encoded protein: CASSMKAGVMSYNEQFF.

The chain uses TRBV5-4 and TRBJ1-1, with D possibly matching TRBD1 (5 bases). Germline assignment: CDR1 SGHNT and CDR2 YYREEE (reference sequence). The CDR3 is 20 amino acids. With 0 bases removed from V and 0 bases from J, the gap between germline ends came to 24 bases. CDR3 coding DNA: TGTGCCAGCAGCTTGGAAATGGGGCATAACAAGGCCGGTCTGAACACTGAAGCTTTCTTT. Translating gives CASSLEMGHNKAGLNTEAFF.

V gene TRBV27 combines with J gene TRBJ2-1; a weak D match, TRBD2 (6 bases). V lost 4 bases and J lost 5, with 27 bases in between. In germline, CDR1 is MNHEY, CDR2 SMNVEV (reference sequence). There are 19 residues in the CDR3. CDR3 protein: CASSSLRPGTLKVDNEQFF. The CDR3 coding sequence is TGTGCCAGCAGTTCTCTTCGCCCCGGGACTCTAAAAGTAGACAATGAGCAGTTCTTC.

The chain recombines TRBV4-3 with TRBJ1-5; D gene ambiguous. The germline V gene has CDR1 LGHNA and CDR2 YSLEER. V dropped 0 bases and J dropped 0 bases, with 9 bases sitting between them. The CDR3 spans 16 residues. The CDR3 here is CASSQDGPNSNQPQHF. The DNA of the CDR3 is TGCGCCAGCAGCCAAGATGGCCCGAATAGCAATCAGCCCCAGCATTTT.

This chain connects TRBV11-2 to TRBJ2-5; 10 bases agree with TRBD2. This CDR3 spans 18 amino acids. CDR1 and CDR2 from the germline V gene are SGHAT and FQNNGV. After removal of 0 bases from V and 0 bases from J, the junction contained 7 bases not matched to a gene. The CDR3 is CASSLDEGTSGNQETQYF. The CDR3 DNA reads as TGTGCCAGCAGCTTAGATGAGGGAACTAGCGGGAACCAAGAGACCCAGTACTTC.

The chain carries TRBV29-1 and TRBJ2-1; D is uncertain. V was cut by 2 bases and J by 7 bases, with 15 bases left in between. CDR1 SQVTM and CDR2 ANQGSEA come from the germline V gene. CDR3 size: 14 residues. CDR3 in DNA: TGCAGCGTTGAAAGTGTCCCCACGGAAAATGAGCAGTTCTTC. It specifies CSVESVPTENEQFF.